Listed below are T cell receptor beta chains from one sample, sequenced in a study of T cell responses to AZD1222 COVID-19 vaccine. Sequencing was performed with immunoSEQ multiplex PCR; in TCRdb, only in-frame clones are kept and a portion is missing. Of under 150,000 clones in the sample, just under 95% are singletons; the top ten hold approximately 4.7%. Material: peripheral blood, obtained on day 0 of AZD1222 vaccination. The source of these receptors is an adult in good health. Each CDR3 is given with its conserved first and last residue. The order of the fields is CDR3 protein, CDR3 DNA, J gene, D gene, clone size, V gene. A D gene is named only where the DNA matches it firmly. Size tells how often a clone was seen (once, few, many) or the class of an expanded clone, and some rows leave it out.

CASSQTSGDPYEQYF	TGTGCCAGCAGCCAGACTAGCGGGGACCCCTACGAGCAGTACTTC	TRBJ2-7	TRBD2	-	TRBV7-2
CASSPGQGVMNTEAFF	TGTGCCAGCTCACCGGGACAGGGGGTCATGAACACTGAAGCTTTCTTT	TRBJ1-1	TRBD1	-	TRBV18
CASSLGVLIGNEQFF	TGTGCCAGCAGCTTAGGTGTTTTAATCGGCAATGAGCAGTTCTTC	TRBJ2-1	-	-	TRBV7-9
CASSPDRGYGYTF	TGTGCCAGCTCACCGGACAGGGGCTATGGCTACACCTTC	TRBJ1-2	TRBD1	-	TRBV18
CASSDRVYEQFF	TGTGCCAGCAGCGACAGGGTTTATGAGCAGTTCTTC	TRBJ2-1	TRBD1	-	TRBV11-2
CASSLWGTEAFF	TGTGCCAGCAGTTTATGGGGCACTGAAGCTTTCTTT	TRBJ1-1	-	-	TRBV12-3/TRBV12-4
CASSSQYRGSNTGELFF	TGTGCCAGTAGTTCTCAATACAGGGGATCCAACACCGGGGAGCTGTTTTTT	TRBJ2-2	TRBD1	once	TRBV19
CASTSGGAINEQFF	TGTGCCAGCACCTCCGGGGGGGCCATCAATGAGCAGTTCTTC	TRBJ2-1	TRBD2	-	TRBV7-9
CASSHGGMNTEAFF	TGTGCCAGCAGCCACGGGGGCATGAACACTGAAGCTTTCTTT	TRBJ1-1	-	once	TRBV7-6
CASSQDRGTTRGYTF	TGTGCCAGCAGCCAAGATCGTGGGACAACAAGGGGCTACACCTTC	TRBJ1-2	-	-	TRBV3-1/TRBV3-2
CASSSAGGGYTEAFF	TGTGCCAGCAGCTCGGCAGGAGGGGGGTACACTGAAGCTTTCTTT	TRBJ1-1	-	-	TRBV7-2
CASRTSGFSGETQYF	TGTGCCAGTAGGACCTCAGGGTTCAGCGGTGAGACCCAGTACTTC	TRBJ2-5	-	-	TRBV19
CATSSRGTGWTDTQYF	TGTGCCACCAGCTCCAGGGGGACAGGGTGGACAGATACGCAGTATTTT	TRBJ2-3	TRBD1	-	TRBV24-1
CASSPPEQAYEQYF	TGTGCCAGCAGCCCTCCCGAACAGGCCTACGAGCAGTACTTC	TRBJ2-7	-	-	TRBV14
CAILEAGNEQFF	TGTGCCATCCTGGAGGCGGGGAATGAGCAGTTCTTC	TRBJ2-1	-	-	TRBV10-3
CASSSRARGVRYEQYF	TGTGCCAGCAGCTCACGCGCGAGAGGGGTGCGGTACGAGCAGTACTTC	TRBJ2-7	-	-	TRBV7-2
CASRRQVNTEAFF	TGTGCCAGCAGACGCCAAGTCAACACTGAAGCTTTCTTT	TRBJ1-1	-	-	TRBV2
CASSLSEAGEQYF	TGTGCCAGCAGTTTATCAGAAGCGGGCGAGCAGTACTTC	TRBJ2-7	-	-	TRBV6-2/TRBV6-3
CASSLSRANEQYF	TGCGCCAGCAGCTTGTCCAGGGCCAACGAGCAGTACTTC	TRBJ2-7	-	-	TRBV5-1
CASSLEGTSGYEQYF	TGTGCCAGCAGCTTAGAGGGGACTAGCGGCTACGAGCAGTACTTC	TRBJ2-7	TRBD2	-	TRBV11-2
CASSSGSGGKGYTF	TGTGCCAGCTCGAGTGGGAGTGGGGGAAAAGGCTACACCTTC	TRBJ1-2	-	-	TRBV13
CASSQDRGQGALSPLHF	TGCGCCAGCAGCCAAGATAGAGGACAGGGGGCTCTCTCTCCCCTCCACTTT	TRBJ1-6	TRBD1	-	TRBV4-1
CASRDSLSGANVLTF	TGTGCCAGCAGGGATTCCCTATCTGGGGCCAACGTCCTGACTTTC	TRBJ2-6	-	-	TRBV21-1
CASSPFPGMNTEAFF	TGTGCCAGCTCACCATTTCCGGGGATGAACACTGAAGCTTTCTTT	TRBJ1-1	-	-	TRBV18
CASTSSAGSGELFF	TGCGCCAGCACCTCCTCGGCAGGGTCCGGGGAGCTGTTTTTT	TRBJ2-2	-	-	TRBV10-1
CASSYSGQNSGNTIYF	TGTGCCAGCAGTTACTCGGGACAGAACTCTGGAAACACCATATATTTT	TRBJ1-3	TRBD1	-	TRBV6-5
CASSDWGPYSGNTIYF	TGCGCCAGCAGTGATTGGGGTCCCTACTCTGGAAACACCATATATTTT	TRBJ1-3	-	-	TRBV10-2
CASSEVGFEQYF	TGTGCCAGCAGTGAGGTGGGCTTCGAGCAGTACTTC	TRBJ2-7	-	-	TRBV2
CSATDGRNTIYF	TGCAGCGCAACGGACGGCCGAAACACCATATATTTT	TRBJ1-3	-	-	TRBV29-1
CASSPGMGEKLFF	TGTGCCAGCTCACCAGGGATGGGTGAAAAACTGTTTTTT	TRBJ1-4	-	-	TRBV18
CASRPSGRGDQPQHF	TGTGCCAGTAGGCCGTCAGGGAGAGGGGACCAGCCCCAGCATTTT	TRBJ1-5	-	-	TRBV19
CASSPGTGIGQPQHF	TGTGCCAGCTCCCCCGGGACAGGAATCGGTCAGCCCCAGCATTTT	TRBJ1-5	TRBD1	-	TRBV18
CASGPSDGGGTEAFF	TGTGCTAGTGGCCCCTCCGACGGGGGCGGCACTGAAGCTTTCTTT	TRBJ1-1	-	-	TRBV12-5
CASSLRPLQPQHF	TGTGCCAGCAGTTTAAGGCCCCTCCAGCCCCAGCATTTT	TRBJ1-5	-	-	TRBV28
CASSLEGAAFF	TGTGCCAGCAGTTTAGAGGGGGCGGCTTTCTTT	TRBJ1-1	TRBD1	-	TRBV12-3/TRBV12-4
CASSQGESLYEQYF	TGTGCCAGCAGCCAAGGCGAGTCCCTTTACGAGCAGTACTTC	TRBJ2-7	-	-	TRBV3-1/TRBV3-2
CASSPPTGRNTEAFF	TGTGCCAGCAGTCCCCCGACAGGGAGGAACACTGAAGCTTTCTTT	TRBJ1-1	TRBD1	-	TRBV28
CASSETGGRVTEAFF	TGTGCCAGCAGTGAAACAGGGGGCCGAGTCACTGAAGCTTTCTTT	TRBJ1-1	TRBD1	-	TRBV2
CASIGPTGLGYGYTF	TGTGCCAGTATAGGGCCCACAGGGTTGGGCTATGGCTACACCTTC	TRBJ1-2	-	-	TRBV19
CATSDFYEGTGAFF	TGTGCCACCAGTGATTTCTACGAGGGTACAGGAGCTTTCTTT	TRBJ1-1	-	-	TRBV24-1
CATSRGDSSNTGELFF	TGTGCCACCAGCAGAGGTGACAGTTCGAACACCGGGGAGCTGTTTTTT	TRBJ2-2	-	-	TRBV15
CASSSGSGANVLTF	TGTGCCAGCAGTTCGGGATCTGGGGCCAACGTCCTGACTTTC	TRBJ2-6	-	-	TRBV11-2
CAHRDSSNYGYTF	TGTGCCCATAGGGACAGTTCTAACTATGGCTACACCTTC	TRBJ1-2	TRBD1	-	TRBV28
CASSRPPGTQHSPLHF	TGTGCCAGCAGCCGCCCCCCCGGGACACAACATTCACCCCTCCACTTT	TRBJ1-6	-	-	TRBV7-9
CASSRSGERETQYF	TGTGCCAGCAGTCGTAGCGGGGAGAGGGAGACCCAGTACTTC	TRBJ2-5	TRBD2	-	TRBV3-1/TRBV3-2
CASSEIFGGYTF	TGTGCCAGCAGTGAGATCTTTGGTGGCTACACCTTC	TRBJ1-2	-	-	TRBV6-1
CASTHWGESETQYF	TGTGCCAGCACCCATTGGGGGGAATCGGAGACCCAGTACTTC	TRBJ2-5	-	-	TRBV5-4
CASSPGEREVNTEAFF	TGTGCCAGCAGTCCAGGAGAACGGGAAGTGAACACTGAAGCTTTCTTT	TRBJ1-1	-	-	TRBV7-9
CASSHGSGEDSPLHF	TGTGCCAGCAGCCACGGCTCAGGGGAAGATTCACCCCTCCACTTT	TRBJ1-6	-	-	TRBV14
CASSVYRDEPRGQYF	TGTGCCAGCAGCGTGTACCGGGACGAACCAAGGGGGCAGTACTTC	TRBJ2-7	-	once	TRBV9
CASSLLGYAKLGNEQFF	TGTGCCAGCAGCCTCCTCGGCTACGCAAAACTGGGGAATGAGCAGTTCTTC	TRBJ2-1	-	-	TRBV14
CASSPSAVLLGGYTF	TGTGCCAGCAGCCCCTCGGCAGTCCTCCTGGGGGGCTACACCTTC	TRBJ1-2	-	-	TRBV14
CASMGGNQPQHF	TGTGCCAGCATGGGCGGCAATCAGCCCCAGCATTTT	TRBJ1-5	-	few	TRBV28
CASSPVGGGNQPQHF	TGCGCCAGCAGCCCGGTCGGGGGTGGCAATCAGCCCCAGCATTTT	TRBJ1-5	-	-	TRBV5-1
CASSDRNVYGYTF	TGTGCCAGCTCGGACAGAAACGTCTATGGCTACACCTTC	TRBJ1-2	-	few	TRBV6-6
CASRGSLQHGYTF	TGTGCCAGCAGGGGGTCTTTGCAGCATGGCTACACCTTC	TRBJ1-2	-	few	TRBV14
CASSGTGDSNQPQHF	TGTGCCAGCAGCGGGACAGGGGACAGCAATCAGCCCCAGCATTTT	TRBJ1-5	TRBD1	-	TRBV27
CASSQGIYNSPLHF	TGTGCCAGCAGTCAGGGTATCTATAATTCACCCCTCCACTTT	TRBJ1-6	-	-	TRBV2
CASRDLHPNTGELFF	TGTGCCAGCAGGGACCTCCACCCGAACACCGGGGAGCTGTTTTTT	TRBJ2-2	-	-	TRBV6-5
CASSSPIDRTGPDNEQFF	TGTGCCAGCAGCTCGCCGATCGATAGGACAGGGCCGGACAATGAGCAGTTCTTC	TRBJ2-1	TRBD1	-	TRBV11-2